The entry below describes one T cell receptor beta chain. Its antigen is as yet unknown. The record originates from a study of T cell responses to AZD1222 COVID-19 vaccine. Sequencing was performed with immunoSEQ multiplex PCR; in TCRdb, only in-frame clones are kept and a portion is missing. The repertoire holds over 120,000 clones, with roughly nine tenths as singletons. Study-wide points: Spike-specific TCR repertoires showed rising breadth and depth after two AZD1222 doses. It was only after the peak T cell response that any repertoires were sampled.

Germline V CDR1 and CDR2: MNHEY, SMNVEV (reference sequence). V was shortened by 6 bases and J by 3 bases, with 15 bases between the two germline ends. The CDR3 has 15 residues. This sequence joins TRBV27 and TRBJ1-3; no clear D gene. The source material was peripheral blood, sampled 28 days after the second AZD1222 dose. The sequence was collected from an adult who received the AZD1222 COVID-19 vaccine. The CDR3 DNA follows: TGTGCCAGCAGGCCCACAGAAAATCATGGAAACACCATATATTTT. It yields the protein CASRPTENHGNTIYF.